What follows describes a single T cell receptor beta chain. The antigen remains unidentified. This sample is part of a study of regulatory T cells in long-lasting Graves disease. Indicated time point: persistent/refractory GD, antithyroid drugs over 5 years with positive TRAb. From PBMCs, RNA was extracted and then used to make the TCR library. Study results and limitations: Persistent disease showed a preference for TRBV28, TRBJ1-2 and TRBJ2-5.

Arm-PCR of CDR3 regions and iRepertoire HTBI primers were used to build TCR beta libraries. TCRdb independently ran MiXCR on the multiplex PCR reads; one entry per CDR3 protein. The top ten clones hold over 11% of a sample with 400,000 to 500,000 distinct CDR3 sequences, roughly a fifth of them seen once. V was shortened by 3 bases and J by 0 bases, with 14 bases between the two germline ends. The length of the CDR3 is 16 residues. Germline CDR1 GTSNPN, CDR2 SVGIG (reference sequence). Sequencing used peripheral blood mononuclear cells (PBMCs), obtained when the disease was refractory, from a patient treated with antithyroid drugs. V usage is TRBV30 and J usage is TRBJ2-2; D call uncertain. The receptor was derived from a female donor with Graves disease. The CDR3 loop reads CAWRLPGRPNTGELFF. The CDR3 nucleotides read TGTGCCTGGAGATTACCGGGCCGACCGAACACCGGGGAGCTGTTTTTT. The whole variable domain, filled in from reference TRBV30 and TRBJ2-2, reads SQTIHQWPATLVQPVGSPLSLECTVEGTSNPNLYWYRQAAGRGLQLLFYSVGIGQISSEVPQNLSASRPQDRQFILSSKKLLLSDSGFYLCAWRLPGRPNTGELFFGEGSRLTVL.